A single sample gave rise to the 23 T cell receptor beta chains below, sequenced in a study of T cells in Graves' hyperthyroidism and ophthalmopathy. TCR beta CDR3 sequences were amplified from RNA transcripts. Primed by the HTBI set, a first-round RT-PCR was run on the TCR CDR3. TCRdb used MiXCR to reprocess the multiplex PCR reads, holding one entry per CDR3 protein. This table has 75,000 to 100,000 distinct CDR3 sequences, roughly 37% appearing once. Sequencing was performed on peripheral blood or thyroid tissue (not recorded which). Receptors originate from a woman in her thirties with Graves' hyperthyroidism.

A word on this clonotype: Germline and junction disagree at one end, which may indicate a read error. The chain carries TRBV6-1 and TRBJ2-7; D may be TRBD1 (6 bases). Per the germline V gene, CDR1 is MNHNS and CDR2 is SASEGT. The CDR3 runs 13 residues. Here the CDR3 reads CASSPGVSHEQYF. As DNA, the CDR3 is TGTGCCAGCTCACCAGGGGTCTCCCACGAGCAGTACTTC.

This clonotype has ten or more counts. The J gene is TRBJ1-4, the V gene TRBV5-1; 7 nucleotides line up with TRBD1. The CDR3 is 14 residues long. Germline V gene lookup returns CDR1 SGHRS and CDR2 YFSETQ. V lost 3 bases, J lost 9 bases, and 8 bases stayed unmatched. The CDR3 region is CASSSRPTGKKLFF. CDR3 bases: TGCGCCAGCAGCTCTCGCCCGACAGGGAAAAAACTGTTTTTT.

This clonotype has more than one count but fewer than ten. The chain combines TRBV30 with TRBJ2-7; D call uncertain. Trimming took 3 bases from V and 13 from J, leaving 16 bases between them. The CDR3 loop spans 11 amino acids. Germline V CDR1 and CDR2: GTSNPN, SVGIG (reference sequence). CDR3 nucleotide sequence: TGTGCCTGGAGCCCATCAGAAAGTGTTTACTTC. Translating gives CAWSPSESVYF. The variable domain in full, completed from reference TRBV30 and TRBJ2-7, reads SQTIHQWPATLVQPVGSPLSLECTVEGTSNPNLYWYRQAAGRGLQLLFYSVGIGQISSEVPQNLSASRPQDRQFILSSKKLLLSDSGFYLCAWSPSESVYFGPGTRLTVT.

On this clonotype itself: It may be a read error: a sequence one base away is much more abundant. CDR3 coding DNA: TGTGCCAGCAGCCCCTCCGGCCTCCTCTCCTATAATCCACCCCTCCACTTT. Amino acid sequence: CASSPSGLLSYNPPLHF. The genes are TRBV7-8 and TRBJ1-6; D remains ambiguous. This CDR3 has 17 residues. Germline V lookup: CDR1 SGHVS, CDR2 FQNEAQ.

This clonotype was seen once. The V gene is TRBV20-1, the J gene TRBJ1-2; D call uncertain. The CDR3 has 13 amino acids. The germline CDR1 and CDR2 sequences are DFQATT and SNEGSKA (reference sequence). V was clipped by 0 bases and J by 6 bases, with 11 bases between them. The CDR3, as DNA: TGCAGTGCTAGAGATCCCGGGAGGGATGGCTACACCTTC. Translating gives CSARDPGRDGYTF.

This clonotype was seen repeatedly, ten times or more. The CDR3 loop is CASSDRDHSYEQYF. The DNA of the CDR3 is TGTGCCAGCAGTGACCGCGACCACTCCTACGAGCAGTACTTC. This chain links TRBV6-4 with TRBJ2-7; D is unclear. The V and J ends lost 2 bases and 0 bases respectively, with 8 bases between them. CDR1 and CDR2 (germline): MRHNA, SNTAGT. The CDR3 has 14 amino acids.

Many counts were recorded for this clonotype. The rearrangement uses TRBV9 and TRBJ2-7, with a weak D call TRBD1 (6 bases). This CDR3 is built from 15 residues. Germline loops: CDR1 SGDLS, CDR2 YYNGEE. Trimming removed 3 bases at V and 2 bases at J, with 15 bases between. This chain's CDR3 is CASSATGDTAYEQYF. CDR3 bases: TGTGCCAGCAGCGCGACAGGTGATACAGCCTACGAGCAGTACTTC.

This chain joins TRBV28 and TRBJ1-2; 7 bases fit TRBD1. The J segment lost 5 bases and the V segment lost 8 bases, leaving 5 bases of the junction unmatched. CDR3 size: 12 residues. The germline gives CDR1 MDHEN, CDR2 SYDVKM. DNA for the CDR3: TGTGCCAGCGTCGGGACAGAATATGGCTACACCTTC. Its protein product is CASVGTEYGYTF.

This clonotype was seen repeatedly, ten times or more. The rearrangement joins TRBV5-1 to TRBJ2-3; 8 bases match TRBD1. CDR1 is SGHRS, CDR2 YFSETQ, per germline. Trimming removed 5 bases from V and 3 bases from J; junction bases left unmatched: 14. The CDR3 loop spans 17 amino acids. The CDR3 bases are TGCGCCAGCAGTTACACAGGGGGAGACGAGGTTACAGATACGCAGTATTTT. Its translation: CASSYTGGDEVTDTQYF. The full variable domain, with the rest looked up from reference TRBV5-1 and TRBJ2-3, is KAGVTQTPRYLIKTRGQQVTLSCSPISGHRSVSWYQQTPGQGLQFLFEYFSETQRNKGNFPGRFSGRQFSNSRSEMNVSTLELGDSALYLCASSYTGGDEVTDTQYFGPGTRLTVL.

This clonotype was recorded once. This chain connects TRBV5-1 to TRBJ2-2; TRBD2 aligns across 13 bases. The CDR3 sequence is 18 residues long. Germline trimming cut 0 bases from V and 4 bases from J; bases unmatched to any gene: 6. Germline V gene sequence: CDR1 SGHRS, CDR2 YFSETQ. CDR3 sequence (DNA): TGCGCCAGCAGCTTGGAGGGACTAGCGGGAACTTTCACCGGGGAGCTGTTTTTT. This gives the protein CASSLEGLAGTFTGELFF. Using reference TRBV5-1 and TRBJ2-2 for the parts outside the CDR3, the full variable domain is KAGVTQTPRYLIKTRGQQVTLSCSPISGHRSVSWYQQTPGQGLQFLFEYFSETQRNKGNFPGRFSGRQFSNSRSEMNVSTLELGDSALYLCASSLEGLAGTFTGELFFGEGSRLTVL.

This clonotype was counted many times. A much larger clone lies a single base off, so this may be a read error. V usage is TRBV6-6 and J usage is TRBJ1-3; no reliable D call. Per the germline V gene, CDR1 is MNHNY and CDR2 is SVGAGI (reference sequence). The length of the CDR3 is 14 residues. The CDR3 sequence: CASSYSVRGDTIYF. CDR3 sequence (DNA): TGTGCCAGCAGTTACTCAGTCCGTGGAGACACCATATATTTT.

This clonotype was seen many times. The chain has TRBV24-1 and TRBJ1-5; 9 nucleotides match TRBD1. The CDR3 is 16 residues long. Germline V gene data show CDR1 as KGHDR and CDR2 as SFDVKD. Trimming removed 4 bases from V and 6 bases from J; junction bases left unmatched: 9. Here the CDR3 reads CATSDQTGTGSQPQHF. The CDR3 DNA sequence: TGTGCCACCAGTGACCAAACCGGGACAGGGTCTCAGCCCCAGCATTTT.

The gene calls are TRBV20-1 and TRBJ2-5; the match to TRBD1 covers 9 bases. Germline CDR1 and CDR2: DFQATT and SNEGSKA (reference sequence). The V and J ends lost 2 bases and 2 bases, in that order; junction bases with no gene match: 3. The length of the CDR3 is 14 residues. The CDR3 region has the DNA TGCAGTGCTAGACCCGGACAGGGGCAAGAGACCCAGTACTTC. The encoded protein is CSARPGQGQETQYF.

Many counts were recorded for this clonotype. V is TRBV4-1 and J is TRBJ1-1, with 7 nucleotides matching TRBD1. V lost 1 base to trimming and J lost 1 base; unmatched junction nucleotides: 9. There are 17 residues in the CDR3. Germline values: CDR1 MGHRA, CDR2 YSYEKL. CDR3 region: CASSQVHRGPKNTEAFF. The CDR3 region has the DNA TGCGCCAGCAGCCAAGTGCATAGGGGGCCTAAGAACACTGAAGCTTTCTTT.

This clonotype was seen just once. Relative to the germline gene, one junction end is altered; a read error may explain this. This rearrangement joins TRBV2 to TRBJ2-5; TRBD2 matches at 7 bases. From germline, CDR1 is SNHLY and CDR2 FYNNEI. This CDR3 has 14 residues. CDR3 sequence (DNA): TGTGCCAGCAGTAAGGGACTATCCGAAGAGACCCAGTGCTTC. This gives the protein CASSKGLSEETQCF.

Ten or more counts support this clonotype. V gene TRBV20-1 combines with J gene TRBJ2-3, with D possibly matching TRBD2 (6 bases). V shed 4 bases and J shed 2 bases, with 19 bases lying between them. CDR3 size: 16 residues. The V gene's germline CDR1 is DFQATT and CDR2 SNEGSKA (reference sequence). The CDR3 loop is CSAKGGNSRSTDTQYF. CDR3 nucleotides: TGCAGTGCTAAGGGCGGGAACAGCAGGTCCACAGATACGCAGTATTTT.

Ten or more counts support this clonotype. V gene TRBV9 combines with J gene TRBJ2-3; 8 nucleotides agree with TRBD2. Germline lookup yields CDR1 SGDLS and CDR2 YYNGEE. Trimming at V came to 0 bases and at J to 3 bases, leaving 6 bases not matched to a gene. The CDR3 covers 16 residues. The CDR3 DNA reads TGTGCCAGCAGCGTAGATCAGCGGGAGCTGACAGATACGCAGTATTTT. This codes for CASSVDQRELTDTQYF.

This clonotype was recorded many times. The J gene is TRBJ2-7, the V gene TRBV15; 10 bases align to TRBD1. The CDR3 extends over 15 amino acids. Germline V gene lookup returns CDR1 LNHNV and CDR2 YYDKDF (reference sequence). With 4 bases clipped from V and 3 bases from J, the junction kept 6 bases outside the gene matches. CDR3 protein: CATSTRDRGLYEQYF. Here the CDR3 DNA reads TGTGCCACCAGCACCCGGGACAGGGGCCTCTACGAGCAGTACTTC.

The V gene is TRBV2, the J gene TRBJ2-5; no firm D call. The CDR3 is 15 residues long. V lost 6 bases to trimming and J lost 5 bases, with 19 bases between them. Germline V lookup: CDR1 SNHLY, CDR2 FYNNEI. CDR3 residues: CASSWTGHTAETQYF. The CDR3 DNA reads as TGTGCCAGCAGCTGGACGGGCCACACCGCCGAGACCCAGTACTTC.

This clonotype was detected only once. The chain uses TRBV7-8 and TRBJ2-5; 12 bases map to TRBD2. The germline V gene encodes CDR1 SGHVS and CDR2 FQNEAQ. This CDR3 has 16 amino acids. Unmatched junction bases numbered 3, after V lost 2 bases and J lost 2 bases. This CDR3 is CASSLTGLAGQETQYF. The CDR3 coding sequence is TGTGCCAGCAGCTTAACTGGACTAGCGGGGCAAGAGACCCAGTACTTC.

This clonotype was seen more than once but under ten times. V usage is TRBV15 and J usage is TRBJ2-2; D unclear. This CDR3 is built from 14 residues. Germline V gives CDR1 LNHNV, CDR2 YYDKDF (reference sequence). Trimming cost V 3 bases and J 3 bases, with 8 bases left between them. This CDR3 reads CATSSSGYTGELFF. CDR3 in DNA: TGTGCCACCAGCAGCTCTGGGTACACCGGGGAGCTGTTTTTT.

The chain has TRBV2 and TRBJ1-2; 9 positions match TRBD1. Germline CDR1 is SNHLY and CDR2 is FYNNEI. Unmatched junction bases numbered 4, after V lost 3 bases and J lost 8 bases. CDR3 length: 13 residues. In DNA form, the CDR3 reads TGTGCCAGCAGTGACGGGGACAGGGTCGGCTACACCTTC. Its translation: CASSDGDRVGYTF.

Points on this clonotype: The final CDR3 position lacks the conserved phenylalanine or tryptophan, pointing to a likely read error. DNA of the CDR3: TGTGCCGGCACTAGGCAGCGGGCTGGGAATTCACCCCTCCACCTT. Its protein product is CAGTRQRAGNSPLHL. The genes are TRBV27 and TRBJ1-6; no firm D call. Deletions cut 11 bases from V and 7 bases from J, with 21 bases between. This CDR3 is 15 amino acids long. Per germline, CDR1 MNHEY and CDR2 SMNVEV (reference sequence).